This T cell receptor (beta chain) is from a study of high-grade serous ovarian cancer treatment subgroups (dated by TCRdb to the early 2020s). A note on the overall study: On average, sequencing produced around 14,000 reads and 7,000 or so unique TCR beta rearrangements for each sample. TCR beta repertoires were profiled in patients with high-grade serous ovarian cancer who were grouped, under a laparoscopic triage algorithm, by complete gross resection or by neoadjuvant chemotherapy response. The approximately 30-patient cohort included around 10 patients with no residual disease after primary surgery (R0), around 10 excellent NACT responders, and around 10 poor NACT responders. In total there were approximately 96 samples, since every patient provided one primary tumor sample and two metastatic tumor samples. Broad study findings and their caveats: The TCR repertoire analyses centered on CDR3, and CDR1 and CDR2 were not analyzed. Repertoire similarity between tumors of the same patient ranged about 0.11 to 0.79, whereas almost no similarity was seen between different patients. Because bulk tumor TCR sequencing provided no spatial information, insight into HGSC tumor complexity and diversity was limited. TCR clonal relatedness correlated positively with neoantigen level and, by trend, with copy number variation and mutation load from whole-genome sequencing.

The CDR3 sequence holds 11 residues, the cysteine and phenylalanine included. Only the CDR3 region is kept as DNA, spanning 33 bases read in frame from base 1. V was cut back by 3 bases and J by 8 bases, leaving a gap of 7 bases between them. The germline V gene encodes CDR1 MGHDK and CDR2 SYGVNS. The sample holds a few counts of this clone. Its cognate antigen has yet to be identified. No per-base quality is available; no much larger clone lies one base away. The 90 tumor samples were subjected to high-throughput TCR profiling using ImmunoSEQ. Per the original workflow: To measure repertoire diversity, the metrics used were richness (unique productive sequences), clonality, evenness and relatedness, and the Bhattacharyya coefficient was used to assess similarity between samples. In a sensitivity analysis, TCRs with fewer than two reads were excluded, and consistent conclusions were obtained. Not all clones reach the TCRdb copy of this immuneACCESS table, which keeps in-frame sequences only. Checked studies attribute under half of the gap to unresolved V genes and leave the rest unexplained. The D gene and trimming were derived from the DNA, and the V and J assignments and clone size from that table. Recorded for this sample are around 27,000 clones; around 80% of them occurred a single time. The ten biggest clones cover around 2.3% of the sample.

The tumor samples were collected prior to definitive surgery or chemotherapy. Genomic DNA was extracted by the MD Anderson Biospecimen Extraction Resource, and TCR sequencing was done by the MD Anderson Cancer Genomics Laboratory. The clonotype originates from a human donor with high-grade serous ovarian cancer. The chain was built from TRBV25-1 and TRBJ1-1, with no confidently assigned D gene. The source material was tumor tissue. The nucleotide sequence reads TGTGCCAGCAGTGATGTTTTGGAAGCTTTCTTT. It is translated as CASSDVLEAFF.